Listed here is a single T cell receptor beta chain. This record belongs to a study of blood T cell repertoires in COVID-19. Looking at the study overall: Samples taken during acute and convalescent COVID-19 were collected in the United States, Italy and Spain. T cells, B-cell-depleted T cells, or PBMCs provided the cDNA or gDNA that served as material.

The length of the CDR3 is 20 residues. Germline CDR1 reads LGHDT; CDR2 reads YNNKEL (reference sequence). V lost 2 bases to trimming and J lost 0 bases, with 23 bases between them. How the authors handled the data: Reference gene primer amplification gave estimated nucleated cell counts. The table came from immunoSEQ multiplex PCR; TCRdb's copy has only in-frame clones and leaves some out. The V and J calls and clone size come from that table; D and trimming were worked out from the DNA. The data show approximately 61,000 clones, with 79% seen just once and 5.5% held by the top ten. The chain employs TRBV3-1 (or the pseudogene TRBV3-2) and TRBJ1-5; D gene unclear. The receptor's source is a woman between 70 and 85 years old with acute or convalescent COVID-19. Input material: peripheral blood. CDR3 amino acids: CASSQPSLPPPHYSNQPQHF. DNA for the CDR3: TGTGCCAGCAGCCAACCCTCGCTTCCCCCCCCACATTATAGCAATCAGCCCCAGCATTTT.